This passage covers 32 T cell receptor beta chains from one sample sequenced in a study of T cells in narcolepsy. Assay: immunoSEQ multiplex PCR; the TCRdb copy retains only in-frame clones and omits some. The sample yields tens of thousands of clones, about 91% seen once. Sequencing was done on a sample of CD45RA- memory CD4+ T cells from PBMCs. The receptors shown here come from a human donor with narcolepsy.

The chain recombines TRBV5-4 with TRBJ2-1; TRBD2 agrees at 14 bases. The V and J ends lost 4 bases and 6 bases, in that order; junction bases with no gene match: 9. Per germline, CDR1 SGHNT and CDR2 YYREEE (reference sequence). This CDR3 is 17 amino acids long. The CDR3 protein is CASSVTSGRAGRNEQFF. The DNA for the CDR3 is TGTGCCAGCAGCGTGACTAGCGGGAGGGCCGGGCGCAATGAGCAGTTCTTC.

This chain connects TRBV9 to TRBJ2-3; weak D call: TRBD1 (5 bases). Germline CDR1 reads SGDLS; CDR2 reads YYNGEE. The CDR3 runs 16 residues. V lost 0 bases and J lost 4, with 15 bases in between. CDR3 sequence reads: CASSVGGRSFADTQYF. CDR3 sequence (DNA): TGTGCCAGCAGCGTAGGGGGCCGAAGCTTTGCAGATACGCAGTATTTT.

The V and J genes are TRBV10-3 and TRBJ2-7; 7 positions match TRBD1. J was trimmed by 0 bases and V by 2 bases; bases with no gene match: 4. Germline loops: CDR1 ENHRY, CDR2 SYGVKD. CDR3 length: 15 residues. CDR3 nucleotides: TGTGCCATCAGTGAGCCGGACAGGAGCTCCTACGAGCAGTACTTC. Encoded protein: CAISEPDRSSYEQYF.

CDR3 bases: TGTGCCAGCAGCTTGGGGGGGACCGATAATGAAAAACTGTTTTTT. Its translation: CASSLGGTDNEKLFF. The chain links TRBV5-5 to TRBJ1-4; D possibly corresponds to TRBD1 (5 bases). CDR1 and CDR2 from the germline V gene are SGHKS and YYEKEE (reference sequence). V lost 0 bases, J lost 4 bases, and 10 bases lay in between. CDR3 length: 15 amino acids.

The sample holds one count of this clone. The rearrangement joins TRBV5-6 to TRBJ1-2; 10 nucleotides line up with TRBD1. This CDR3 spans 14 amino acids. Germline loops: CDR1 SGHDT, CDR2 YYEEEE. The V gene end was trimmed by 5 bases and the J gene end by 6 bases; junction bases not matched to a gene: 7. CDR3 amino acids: CASRRPGQGNGYTF. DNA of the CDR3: TGTGCCAGCAGACGCCCGGGACAGGGGAATGGCTACACCTTC.

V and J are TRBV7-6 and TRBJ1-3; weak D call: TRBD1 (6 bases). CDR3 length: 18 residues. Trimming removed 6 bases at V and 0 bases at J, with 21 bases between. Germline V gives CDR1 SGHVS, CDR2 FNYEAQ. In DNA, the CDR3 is TGTGCCAGCAGTCCGCTGGAAGGGGGGGCATTCTCTGGAAACACCATATATTTT. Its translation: CASSPLEGGAFSGNTIYF.

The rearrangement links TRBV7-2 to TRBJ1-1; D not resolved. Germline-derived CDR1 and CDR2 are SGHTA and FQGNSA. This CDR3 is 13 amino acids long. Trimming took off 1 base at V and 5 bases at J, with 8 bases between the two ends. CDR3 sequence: CASSLGTSTEAFF. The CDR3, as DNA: TGTGCCAGCAGCTTAGGGACGTCAACTGAAGCTTTCTTT.

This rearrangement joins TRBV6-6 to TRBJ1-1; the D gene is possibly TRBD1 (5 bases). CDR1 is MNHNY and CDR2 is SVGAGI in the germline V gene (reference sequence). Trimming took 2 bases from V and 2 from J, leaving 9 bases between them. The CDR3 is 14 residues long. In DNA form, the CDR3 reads TGTGCCAGCAGTTACACCCAGGGAAACACTGAAGCTTTCTTT. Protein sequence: CASSYTQGNTEAFF.

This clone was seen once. CDR3 protein: CASSLFQGPRGTQYF. Written as DNA, the CDR3 is TGTGCCAGCAGCTTATTCCAGGGGCCCAGGGGGACCCAGTACTTC. The chain combines TRBV7-3 with TRBJ2-5, with D possibly matching TRBD1 (6 bases). Germline CDR1 is SGHTA and CDR2 is FQGTGA. V was shortened by 2 bases and J by 7 bases, with 17 bases between the two germline ends. CDR3 length equals 15 residues.

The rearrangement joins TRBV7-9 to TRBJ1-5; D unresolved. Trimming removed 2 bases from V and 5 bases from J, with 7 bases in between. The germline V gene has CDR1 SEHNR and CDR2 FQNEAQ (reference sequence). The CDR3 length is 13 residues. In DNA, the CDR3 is TGTGCCAGCAGCTTATCCCCATATCAGCCCCAGCATTTT. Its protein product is CASSLSPYQPQHF.

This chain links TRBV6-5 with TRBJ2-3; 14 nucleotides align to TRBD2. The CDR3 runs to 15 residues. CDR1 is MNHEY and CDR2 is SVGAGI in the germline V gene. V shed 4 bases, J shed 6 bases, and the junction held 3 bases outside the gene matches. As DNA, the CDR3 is TGTGCCAGCAGTTTCCGGACTAGCGGGGGGGATACGCAGTATTTT. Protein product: CASSFRTSGGDTQYF.

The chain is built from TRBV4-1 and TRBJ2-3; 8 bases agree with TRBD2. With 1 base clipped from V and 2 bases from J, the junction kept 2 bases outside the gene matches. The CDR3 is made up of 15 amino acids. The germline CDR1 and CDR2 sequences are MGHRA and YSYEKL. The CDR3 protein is CASSQVGGATDTQYF. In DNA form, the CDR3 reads TGCGCCAGCAGCCAAGTCGGGGGGGCCACAGATACGCAGTATTTT.

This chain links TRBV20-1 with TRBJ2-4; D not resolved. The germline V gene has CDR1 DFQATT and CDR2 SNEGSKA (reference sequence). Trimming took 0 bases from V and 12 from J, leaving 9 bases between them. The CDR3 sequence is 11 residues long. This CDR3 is CSARDRASQYF. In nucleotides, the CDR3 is TGCAGTGCTAGAGATCGAGCCAGTCAGTACTTC.

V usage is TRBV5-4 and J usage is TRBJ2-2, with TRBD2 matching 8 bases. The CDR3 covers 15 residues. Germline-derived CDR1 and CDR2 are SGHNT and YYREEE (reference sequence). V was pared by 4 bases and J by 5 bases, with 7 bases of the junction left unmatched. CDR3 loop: CASSREREKTGELFF. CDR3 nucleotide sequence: TGTGCCAGCAGCCGAGAGCGGGAGAAGACCGGGGAGCTGTTTTTT.

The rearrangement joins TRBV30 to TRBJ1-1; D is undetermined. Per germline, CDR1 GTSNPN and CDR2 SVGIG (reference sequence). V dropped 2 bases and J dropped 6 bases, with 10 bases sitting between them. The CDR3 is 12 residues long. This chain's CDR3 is CAWSRGTPEAFF. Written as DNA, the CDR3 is TGTGCCTGGAGTCGGGGAACCCCTGAAGCTTTCTTT.

CDR3 nucleotides: TGTGCCATCAGTGAGTCGACTCTTTTGGGACCCCCACCCGCTGGCTACACCTTC. The encoded protein is CAISESTLLGPPPAGYTF. This chain joins TRBV10-3 and TRBJ1-2; possibly TRBD1 for D (5 bases). Per the germline V gene, CDR1 is ENHRY and CDR2 is SYGVKD. Between the trimmed V and J ends, which lost 0 bases and 7 bases, there was a span of 24 bases. CDR3 length: 18 amino acids.

The CDR3 spells CASSLGLAGPSSYNEQFF. Here the CDR3 DNA reads TGTGCCAGCAGTTTGGGGCTAGCGGGCCCGTCCTCCTACAATGAGCAGTTCTTC. The V call is TRBV28, the J call TRBJ2-1, with 8 bases lining up with TRBD2. This CDR3 has 18 residues. The trim removed 3 bases at V and 0 bases at J, leaving 10 bases unmatched. Germline V lookup: CDR1 MDHEN, CDR2 SYDVKM.

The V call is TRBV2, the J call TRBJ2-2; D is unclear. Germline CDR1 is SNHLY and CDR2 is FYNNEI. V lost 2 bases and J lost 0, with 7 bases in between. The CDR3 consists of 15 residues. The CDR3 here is CASSERSANTGELFF. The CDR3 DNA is TGTGCCAGCAGTGAAAGGTCAGCGAACACCGGGGAGCTGTTTTTT.

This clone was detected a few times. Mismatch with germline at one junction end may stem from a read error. The CDR3 DNA reads TGTGCTAGCAGCTCCGACAGGGGGAACACCGGGGAGCTGTTTTTT. The encoded protein is CASSSDRGNTGELFF. The chain links TRBV7-7 to TRBJ2-2; TRBD1 matches 8 bases. The CDR3 is 15 residues long. In germline, CDR1 is SSHAT, CDR2 FNYEAQ (reference sequence).

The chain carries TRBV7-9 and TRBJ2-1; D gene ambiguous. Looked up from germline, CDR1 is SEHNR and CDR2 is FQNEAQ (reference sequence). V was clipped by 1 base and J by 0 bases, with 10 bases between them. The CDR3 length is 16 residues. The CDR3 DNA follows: TGTGCCAGCAGCTTAGTGAGGATGAGCTCCTACAATGAGCAGTTCTTC. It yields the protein CASSLVRMSSYNEQFF.

The CDR3 spells CASSWTGEGNTIYF. The CDR3 nucleotides are TGTGCCAGCAGCTGGACAGGGGAAGGAAACACCATATATTTT. The chain joins TRBV5-6 to TRBJ1-3; 9 positions match TRBD1. Germline V lookup: CDR1 SGHDT, CDR2 YYEEEE. V gave up 3 bases and J gave up 4 bases; unmatched junction bases: 2. The CDR3 contains 14 residues. Based on the CDR3 plus reference TRBV5-6 and TRBJ1-3, the full variable domain is DAGVTQSPTHLIKTRGQQVTLRCSPKSGHDTVSWYQQALGQGPQFIFQYYEEEERQRGNFPDRFSGHQFPNYSSELNVNALLLGDSALYLCASSWTGEGNTIYFGEGSWLTVV.

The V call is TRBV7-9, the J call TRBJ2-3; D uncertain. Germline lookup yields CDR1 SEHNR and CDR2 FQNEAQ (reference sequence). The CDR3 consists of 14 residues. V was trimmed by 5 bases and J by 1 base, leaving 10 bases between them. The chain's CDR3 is CASSPLGRTDTQYF. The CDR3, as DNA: TGTGCCAGCAGCCCCCTAGGCCGCACAGATACGCAGTATTTT. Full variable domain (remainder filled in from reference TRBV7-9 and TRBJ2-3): DTGVSQNPRHKITKRGQNVTFRCDPISEHNRLYWYRQTLGQGPEFLTYFQNEAQLEKSRLLSDRFSAERPKGSFSTLEIQRTEQGDSAMYLCASSPLGRTDTQYFGPGTRLTVL.

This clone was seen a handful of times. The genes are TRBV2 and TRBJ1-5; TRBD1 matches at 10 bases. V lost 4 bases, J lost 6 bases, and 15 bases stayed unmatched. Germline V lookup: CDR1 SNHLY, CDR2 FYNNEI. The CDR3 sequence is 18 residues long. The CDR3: CASSARGGTGDRSQPQHF. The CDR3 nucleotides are TGTGCCAGCAGTGCCCGCGGCGGGACAGGGGATCGGTCTCAGCCCCAGCATTTT.

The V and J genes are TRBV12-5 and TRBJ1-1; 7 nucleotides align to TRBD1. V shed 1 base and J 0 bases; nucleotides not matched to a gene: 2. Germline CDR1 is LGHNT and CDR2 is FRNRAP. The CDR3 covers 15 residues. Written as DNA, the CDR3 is TGTGCTAGTGGTTTGGGACAGGGAGTGAACACTGAAGCTTTCTTT. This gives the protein CASGLGQGVNTEAFF. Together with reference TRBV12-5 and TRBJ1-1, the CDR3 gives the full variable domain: DARVTQTPRHKVTEMGQEVTMRCQPILGHNTVFWYRQTMMQGLELLAYFRNRAPLDDSGMPKDRFSAEMPDATLATLKIQPSEPRDSAVYFCASGLGQGVNTEAFFGQGTRLTVV.

The CDR3 loop reads CASSLEGGQGNTIYF. CDR3 sequence (DNA): TGTGCCAGCAGCTTGGAAGGTGGACAGGGAAACACCATATATTTT. The chain couples TRBV5-4 to TRBJ1-3, with a possible D match to TRBD1 (6 bases). The ends were cut back, 0 bases at V and 4 bases at J, with 11 bases in the middle. This CDR3 contains 15 residues. Germline CDR1 and CDR2: SGHNT and YYREEE (reference sequence).

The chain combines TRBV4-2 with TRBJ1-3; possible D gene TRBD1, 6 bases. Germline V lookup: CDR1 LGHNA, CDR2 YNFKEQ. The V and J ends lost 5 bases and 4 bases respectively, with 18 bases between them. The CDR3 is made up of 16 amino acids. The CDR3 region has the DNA TGTGCCAGCAGCGATCTAACGGGGGGCTCGGGAAACACCATATATTTT. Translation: CASSDLTGGSGNTIYF.

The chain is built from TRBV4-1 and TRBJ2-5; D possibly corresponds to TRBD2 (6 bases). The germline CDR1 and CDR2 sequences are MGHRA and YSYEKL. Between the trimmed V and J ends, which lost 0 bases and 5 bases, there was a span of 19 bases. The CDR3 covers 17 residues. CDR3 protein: CASSQDSSGRAGETQYF. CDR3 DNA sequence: TGCGCCAGCAGCCAAGATTCCAGCGGGCGAGCTGGGGAGACCCAGTACTTC.

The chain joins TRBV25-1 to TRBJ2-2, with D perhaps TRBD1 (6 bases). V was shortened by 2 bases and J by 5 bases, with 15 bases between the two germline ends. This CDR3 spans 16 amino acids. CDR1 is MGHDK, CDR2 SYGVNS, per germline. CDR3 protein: CASSEHARGGTGELFF. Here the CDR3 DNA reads TGTGCCAGCAGTGAACACGCCAGGGGCGGTACCGGGGAGCTGTTTTTT.

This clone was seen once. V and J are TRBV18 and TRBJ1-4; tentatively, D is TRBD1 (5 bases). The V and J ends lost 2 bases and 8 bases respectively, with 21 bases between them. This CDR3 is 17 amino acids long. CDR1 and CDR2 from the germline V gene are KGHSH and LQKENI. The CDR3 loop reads CASSPGAGRSGQEKLFF. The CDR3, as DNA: TGTGCCAGCTCACCAGGGGCAGGAAGGTCGGGGCAAGAAAAACTGTTTTTT.

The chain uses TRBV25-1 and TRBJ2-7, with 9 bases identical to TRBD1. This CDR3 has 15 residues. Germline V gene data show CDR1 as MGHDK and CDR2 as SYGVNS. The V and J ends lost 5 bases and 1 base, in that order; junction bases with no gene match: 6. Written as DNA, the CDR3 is TGTGCCAGCAGTAACACCGGGACAGGGTCCTACGAGCAGTACTTC. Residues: CASSNTGTGSYEQYF.

The CDR3 DNA reads as TGTGCCAGCAGTTTGGGTGGAACGTCATCCGAGCAGTACTTC. Translating gives CASSLGGTSSEQYF. V and J are TRBV6-1 and TRBJ2-7; D not resolved. Germline CDR1 is MNHNS and CDR2 is SASEGT. CDR3 size: 14 residues. V lost 5 bases and J 6 bases, leaving 17 bases between the germline ends.

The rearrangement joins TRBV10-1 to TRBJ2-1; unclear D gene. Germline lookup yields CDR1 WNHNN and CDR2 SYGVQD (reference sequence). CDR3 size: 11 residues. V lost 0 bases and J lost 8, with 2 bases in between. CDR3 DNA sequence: TGCGCCAGCAGTGAGTCGTATGAGCAGTTCTTC. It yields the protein CASSESYEQFF.